The 25 T cell receptor beta chains below come from one sample, sequenced in a study of regulatory T cells in long-lasting Graves disease. Specified time point: newly diagnosed GD, antithyroid drugs for less than 3 months. Scientists built the TCR library using RNA that was extracted from PBMCs. Building the TCR beta libraries relied on iRepertoire HTBI primers, and CDR3 regions underwent Arm-PCR. TCRdb itself ran the multiplex PCR reads through MiXCR, one entry per CDR3 protein. The sample lists approximately 350,000 distinct CDR3 sequences, 15% to 20% occurring once. Separately, the same data were catalogued under a study of T cells in Graves' hyperthyroidism and ophthalmopathy.

The sample in question was peripheral blood mononuclear cells (PBMCs), obtained at new diagnosis, from a patient treated with antithyroid drugs. The receptors here all came from a woman between 18 and 29 years old with Graves disease.

This clonotype was seen at least ten times. V usage is TRBV3-1 and J usage is TRBJ2-7, with 8 bases identical to TRBD2. Germline values: CDR1 LGHDT, CDR2 YNNKEL (reference sequence). V lost 5 bases, J lost 4 bases, and 10 bases stayed unmatched. The CDR3 extends over 15 amino acids. The CDR3 nucleotides read TGTGCCAGCAGCGTTTATCGCGGGGGGCTGTACGAGCAGTACTTC. Its translation: CASSVYRGGLYEQYF.

The chain carries TRBV20-1 and TRBJ1-2, with 9 bases identical to TRBD1. This CDR3 has 13 residues. With V trimmed by 6 bases and J by 6 bases, 8 bases remained unmatched. Germline V gene data show CDR1 as DFQATT and CDR2 as SNEGSKA (reference sequence). The CDR3 coding sequence is TGCAGTGCAGACAGGGGGGGGGAGGATGGCTACACCTTC. Amino acid sequence: CSADRGGEDGYTF.

This clonotype has at least ten counts. The chain carries TRBV12-3 or TRBV12-4 and TRBJ1-1; weak D call: TRBD1 (5 bases). The CDR3 covers 12 residues. Trimming stripped 6 bases from V and 9 bases from J, with 14 bases between. The DNA of the CDR3 is TGTGCCAGCAGATACTCAGGGTCAAAAGCTTTCTTT. It specifies CASRYSGSKAFF.

This clonotype appeared a few times. The V and J genes are TRBV7-8 and TRBJ2-1, with D unclear. The J call is in doubt because the DNA end fits TRBJ2-7 better. The CDR3 runs to 13 residues. CDR1 and CDR2 from the germline V gene are SGHVS and FQNEAQ. The CDR3: CASSLDFRSEQYF. The CDR3 DNA reads TGTGCCAGCAGCTTAGATTTCCGGAGTGAGCAGTACTTC.

This clonotype came up many times. The genes are TRBV30 and TRBJ1-1; D is unclear. Per germline, CDR1 GTSNPN and CDR2 SVGIG (reference sequence). The CDR3 contains 15 residues. V dropped 3 bases and J dropped 1 base, with 15 bases sitting between them. The CDR3: CAWSVPGIRNTEAFF. CDR3 nucleotide sequence: TGTGCCTGGAGCGTTCCCGGCATTAGGAACACTGAAGCTTTCTTT.

There are a few counts of this clonotype. The rearrangement uses TRBV4-1 and TRBJ2-1; 9 nucleotides line up with TRBD1. The CDR3 extends over 15 amino acids. Germline values: CDR1 MGHRA, CDR2 YSYEKL. The junction had 8 bases not matched to a gene; V was cut back by 7 bases and J by 4 bases. CDR3 bases: TGCGCCAGCAAAGAACAGGGGGCGATATACAATGAGCAGTTCTTC. It encodes CASKEQGAIYNEQFF.

The rearrangement uses TRBV4-1 and TRBJ2-7, with D perhaps assigned TRBD1 or TRBD2 (5 bases each). Looked up from germline, CDR1 is MGHRA and CDR2 is YSYEKL. This CDR3 has 17 residues. V was shortened by 2 bases and J by 0 bases, with 17 bases between the two germline ends. CDR3 in DNA: TGCGCCAGCAGCCAATACAGCCAGGGAGCTACCTCCTACGAGCAGTACTTC. As protein: CASSQYSQGATSYEQYF.

The table lists this clonotype with many counts. The chain links TRBV7-2 to TRBJ2-1; D gene ambiguous. CDR1 and CDR2 from the germline V gene are SGHTA and FQGNSA. Trimming took 1 base from V and 5 from J, leaving 6 bases between them. This CDR3 contains 13 residues. CDR3 coding DNA: TGTGCCAGCAGCTTAGATGGGAACAATGAGCAGTTCTTC. It encodes CASSLDGNNEQFF.

This clonotype appeared many times. V is TRBV24-1 and J is TRBJ2-2; D not resolved. V lost 3 bases and J lost 6, with 10 bases in between. The CDR3 has 14 amino acids. Germline CDR1 KGHDR, CDR2 SFDVKD. The CDR3 DNA follows: TGTGCCACCAGTGATCCCTCACGGTCCGGGGAGCTGTTTTTT. Translated, it gives CATSDPSRSGELFF.

As for this clonotype: This may come from a read error, since a much larger clone is one base off. This chain uses TRBV3-1 with TRBJ2-7; TRBD1 agrees at 10 bases. CDR3 length: 15 amino acids. Germline V lookup: CDR1 LGHDT, CDR2 YNNKEL (reference sequence). CDR3 nucleotides: TGTGCCAGCAGCCGGGGGACAGGGGATACCTACGGGCAGTACTTC. This encodes CASSRGTGDTYGQYF.

In nucleotides, the CDR3 is TGTGCCAGCAGTACTAGCGGGATGAGCGGGAGGGCTTTTGAGACCCAGTACTTC. As protein: CASSTSGMSGRAFETQYF. The chain joins TRBV28 to TRBJ2-5; 10 nucleotides line up with TRBD2. Germline CDR1 reads MDHEN; CDR2 reads SYDVKM. This CDR3 is built from 18 residues. V trimming: 5 bases; J trimming: 5 bases; junction bases outside the gene matches: 17.

This clonotype came up many times. This chain uses TRBV16 with TRBJ2-3; 9 bases align to TRBD2. V lost 4 bases and J lost 2; bases outside the gene matches: 13. The CDR3 has 18 residues. Germline CDR1 and CDR2: KGHSY and FQNENV. CDR3 sequence reads: CASSPTISAGGYTDTQYF. DNA of the CDR3: TGTGCCAGCAGCCCCACCATATCTGCGGGAGGGTACACAGATACGCAGTATTTT.

For this clonotype: With a much larger clone just one base away, this may be a read error. This chain connects TRBV9 to TRBJ2-2; no firm D call. Germline V gene lookup returns CDR1 SGDLS and CDR2 YYNGEE. Trimming pared 3 bases from V and 3 bases from J, leaving 3 bases between. The CDR3 sequence is 12 residues long. The CDR3 protein is CASSAHTGELFF. The DNA of the CDR3 is TGTGCCAGCAGCGCACACACCGGGGAGCTGTTTTTT.

This clonotype was recorded at least ten times. V gene TRBV2 combines with J gene TRBJ2-4, with 7 bases identical to TRBD2. Trimming took 8 bases from V and 8 from J; bases not matched to a gene: 9. The CDR3 spans 13 residues. Germline V gene sequence: CDR1 SNHLY, CDR2 FYNNEI. The CDR3 nucleotides are TGTGCCAGCGCCGGGGGAGGGCTGGACATTCAGTACTTC. Its translation: CASAGGGLDIQYF.

Ten or more counts support this clonotype. The rearrangement links TRBV18 to TRBJ2-3, with no clear D. The germline V gene encodes CDR1 KGHSH and CDR2 LQKENI. The CDR3 is 14 residues long. Trimming took off 2 bases at V and 0 bases at J, with 6 bases between the two ends. CDR3 loop: CASSPIGSTDTQYF. DNA of the CDR3: TGTGCCAGCTCACCAATAGGAAGCACAGATACGCAGTATTTT.

The chain has TRBV18 and TRBJ1-1; possibly TRBD1 for D (5 bases). This CDR3 is 15 amino acids long. V gave up 3 bases and J gave up 8 bases, with 19 bases separating them. CDR1 is KGHSH and CDR2 is LQKENI in the germline V gene. The CDR3 sequence is CASSPQEGGAGEAFF. CDR3 nucleotides: TGTGCCAGCTCACCGCAGGAGGGAGGGGCTGGGGAAGCTTTCTTT.

This clonotype appeared a single time. This may stem from a read error, because a much larger clone lies one nucleotide away. The J gene is TRBJ1-3, the V gene TRBV2; 7 bases are shared with TRBD1. V lost 11 bases to trimming and J lost 4 bases; unmatched junction nucleotides: 8. This CDR3 region has 13 residues. Germline V gene sequence: CDR1 SNHLY, CDR2 FYNNEI. The CDR3 spells CAGTRDSGNTIYF. CDR3 DNA: TGTGCCGGCACCCGGGACAGCGGAAACACCATATATTTT.

Concerning this clonotype itself: It differs at one base from a far larger clone, so likely a read error. The rearrangement uses TRBV28 and TRBJ2-1; TRBD1 is a possible D gene (6 bases). Matching the DNA end better, TRBJ2-5 makes the J call doubtful. CDR1 is MDHEN and CDR2 is SYDVKM in the germline V gene. The CDR3 totals 15 residues. DNA for the CDR3: TGTGCCAGCAGTCTCAGGGGTCGGGGCTGGGAGACCCAGTACTTC. Its translation: CASSLRGRGWETQYF.

With respect to this clonotype: A clone one base away is much larger, so this may be a read error. The CDR3 reads CACSYGAGLADNKNIQYF. Here the CDR3 DNA reads TGTGCCTGCAGTTACGGTGCGGGACTAGCGGATAACAAAAACATTCAGTACTTC. The gene calls are TRBV6-2 or TRBV6-3 and TRBJ2-5, with 11 nucleotides matching TRBD2. The J call may be in error: the DNA end matches TRBJ2-4 better. Germline CDR1 MNHEY, CDR2 SVGEGT. The CDR3 covers 18 residues.

Ten or more counts support this clonotype. J is TRBJ2-1 and V is TRBV5-1; D is perhaps TRBD2 (6 bases). The V and J ends lost 0 bases and 9 bases respectively, with 13 bases between them. The CDR3 sequence is 14 residues long. CDR1 and CDR2 (germline): SGHRS, YFSETQ. CDR3 amino acids: CASSLGWTTGEQFF. The CDR3 nucleotides read TGCGCCAGCAGCTTGGGCTGGACTACAGGTGAGCAGTTCTTC. Supplemented by reference TRBV5-1 and TRBJ2-1, the full variable domain reads KAGVTQTPRYLIKTRGQQVTLSCSPISGHRSVSWYQQTPGQGLQFLFEYFSETQRNKGNFPGRFSGRQFSNSRSEMNVSTLELGDSALYLCASSLGWTTGEQFFGPGTRLTVL.

This rearrangement joins TRBV6-1 to TRBJ2-1; 7 nucleotides match TRBD2. There are 16 residues in the CDR3. The trim removed 6 bases at V and 5 bases at J, leaving 13 bases unmatched. From germline, CDR1 is MNHNS and CDR2 SASEGT. The CDR3 loop reads CASSLPPGGLNNEQFF. CDR3 nucleotide sequence: TGTGCCAGCAGCCTTCCGCCGGGAGGTCTCAACAATGAGCAGTTCTTC.

This clonotype was found many times. The rearrangement links TRBV15 to TRBJ1-2; weak D call: TRBD1 (6 bases). CDR3 length equals 16 residues. Trimming cost V 3 bases and J 2 bases, with 16 bases left between them. From germline, CDR1 is LNHNV and CDR2 YYDKDF (reference sequence). The CDR3 protein is CATSSVGQIANYGYTF. The DNA for the CDR3 is TGTGCCACCAGCAGCGTAGGACAGATCGCAAACTATGGCTACACCTTC. The whole variable domain, filled in from reference TRBV15 and TRBJ1-2, reads DAMVIQNPRYQVTQFGKPVTLSCSQTLNHNVMYWYQQKSSQAPKLLFHYYDKDFNNEADTPDNFQSRRPNTSFCFLDIRSPGLGDTAMYLCATSSVGQIANYGYTFGSGTRLTVV.

This clonotype was seen at least ten times. The chain links TRBV28 to TRBJ2-4; TRBD2 might be the D (6 bases). The V end lost 4 bases, the J end lost 4 bases, and 14 bases lay between the germline ends. CDR1 is MDHEN and CDR2 is SYDVKM in the germline V gene. The CDR3 consists of 15 residues. The CDR3 spells CASSYGGNGKNIQYF. The CDR3 DNA sequence: TGTGCCAGCAGTTACGGCGGGAATGGAAAAAACATTCAGTACTTC.

This clonotype was counted many times. This chain uses TRBV28 with TRBJ2-7, with D possibly matching TRBD2 (7 bases). The germline V and J ends were trimmed by 5 bases and 1 base, with 12 bases remaining between them. The CDR3 totals 14 residues. Germline CDR1 reads MDHEN; CDR2 reads SYDVKM. The CDR3 DNA is TGTGCCAGCAGTACCGGGGGGCCTTCCTACGAGCAGTACTTC. Protein sequence: CASSTGGPSYEQYF.

Details on this clonotype: A far more abundant clone sits one base away, making this likely a read error. The gene calls are TRBV6-1 and TRBJ2-7; 8 nucleotides line up with TRBD2. This CDR3 is 14 amino acids long. V was pared by 8 bases and J by 7 bases, with 13 bases of the junction left unmatched. Germline lookup yields CDR1 MNHNS and CDR2 SASEGT. In DNA, the CDR3 is TGTGCCAGCCTTCCGGGACTAGTAAACAATGAGCAGTACTTC. Translating gives CASLPGLVNNEQYF.